The entry below describes one T cell receptor (beta chain). Germline CDR1 LNHDA, CDR2 SQIVND (reference sequence). V lost 4 bases and J 9 bases, leaving 13 bases between the germline ends. This CDR3 is built from 13 residues. The sample originates from a study of blood T cell repertoires in COVID-19. Across the study: Acute and convalescent COVID-19 specimens originated in the United States, Italy and Spain. T cells, B-cell-depleted T cells, or PBMCs provided the cDNA or gDNA that served as material.

Under the authors' procedure: From reference gene primer amplification, estimates of nucleated cell counts were derived. This table comes from immunoSEQ multiplex PCR, and its TCRdb copy is limited to in-frame clones, with some not included. V and J calls and clone size follow that table, whereas D and trimming were derived from the DNA. The data contain 65,000 to 80,000 clones, approximately 78% of them singletons. The source is a human donor in a cohort sampled during active COVID-19. Source material: peripheral blood. This chain links TRBV19 with TRBJ1-5; no reliable D call. In nucleotides, the CDR3 is TGTGCCAGTAGTAGTAGCGTGACACGGCCCCAGCATTTT. It yields the protein CASSSSVTRPQHF. Variable domain in full (rest from reference TRBV19 and TRBJ1-5): DGGITQSPKYLFRKEGQNVTLSCEQNLNHDAMYWYRQDPGQGLRLIYYSQIVNDFQKGDIAEGYSVSREKKESFPLTVTSAQKNPTAFYLCASSSSVTRPQHFGDGTRLSIL.